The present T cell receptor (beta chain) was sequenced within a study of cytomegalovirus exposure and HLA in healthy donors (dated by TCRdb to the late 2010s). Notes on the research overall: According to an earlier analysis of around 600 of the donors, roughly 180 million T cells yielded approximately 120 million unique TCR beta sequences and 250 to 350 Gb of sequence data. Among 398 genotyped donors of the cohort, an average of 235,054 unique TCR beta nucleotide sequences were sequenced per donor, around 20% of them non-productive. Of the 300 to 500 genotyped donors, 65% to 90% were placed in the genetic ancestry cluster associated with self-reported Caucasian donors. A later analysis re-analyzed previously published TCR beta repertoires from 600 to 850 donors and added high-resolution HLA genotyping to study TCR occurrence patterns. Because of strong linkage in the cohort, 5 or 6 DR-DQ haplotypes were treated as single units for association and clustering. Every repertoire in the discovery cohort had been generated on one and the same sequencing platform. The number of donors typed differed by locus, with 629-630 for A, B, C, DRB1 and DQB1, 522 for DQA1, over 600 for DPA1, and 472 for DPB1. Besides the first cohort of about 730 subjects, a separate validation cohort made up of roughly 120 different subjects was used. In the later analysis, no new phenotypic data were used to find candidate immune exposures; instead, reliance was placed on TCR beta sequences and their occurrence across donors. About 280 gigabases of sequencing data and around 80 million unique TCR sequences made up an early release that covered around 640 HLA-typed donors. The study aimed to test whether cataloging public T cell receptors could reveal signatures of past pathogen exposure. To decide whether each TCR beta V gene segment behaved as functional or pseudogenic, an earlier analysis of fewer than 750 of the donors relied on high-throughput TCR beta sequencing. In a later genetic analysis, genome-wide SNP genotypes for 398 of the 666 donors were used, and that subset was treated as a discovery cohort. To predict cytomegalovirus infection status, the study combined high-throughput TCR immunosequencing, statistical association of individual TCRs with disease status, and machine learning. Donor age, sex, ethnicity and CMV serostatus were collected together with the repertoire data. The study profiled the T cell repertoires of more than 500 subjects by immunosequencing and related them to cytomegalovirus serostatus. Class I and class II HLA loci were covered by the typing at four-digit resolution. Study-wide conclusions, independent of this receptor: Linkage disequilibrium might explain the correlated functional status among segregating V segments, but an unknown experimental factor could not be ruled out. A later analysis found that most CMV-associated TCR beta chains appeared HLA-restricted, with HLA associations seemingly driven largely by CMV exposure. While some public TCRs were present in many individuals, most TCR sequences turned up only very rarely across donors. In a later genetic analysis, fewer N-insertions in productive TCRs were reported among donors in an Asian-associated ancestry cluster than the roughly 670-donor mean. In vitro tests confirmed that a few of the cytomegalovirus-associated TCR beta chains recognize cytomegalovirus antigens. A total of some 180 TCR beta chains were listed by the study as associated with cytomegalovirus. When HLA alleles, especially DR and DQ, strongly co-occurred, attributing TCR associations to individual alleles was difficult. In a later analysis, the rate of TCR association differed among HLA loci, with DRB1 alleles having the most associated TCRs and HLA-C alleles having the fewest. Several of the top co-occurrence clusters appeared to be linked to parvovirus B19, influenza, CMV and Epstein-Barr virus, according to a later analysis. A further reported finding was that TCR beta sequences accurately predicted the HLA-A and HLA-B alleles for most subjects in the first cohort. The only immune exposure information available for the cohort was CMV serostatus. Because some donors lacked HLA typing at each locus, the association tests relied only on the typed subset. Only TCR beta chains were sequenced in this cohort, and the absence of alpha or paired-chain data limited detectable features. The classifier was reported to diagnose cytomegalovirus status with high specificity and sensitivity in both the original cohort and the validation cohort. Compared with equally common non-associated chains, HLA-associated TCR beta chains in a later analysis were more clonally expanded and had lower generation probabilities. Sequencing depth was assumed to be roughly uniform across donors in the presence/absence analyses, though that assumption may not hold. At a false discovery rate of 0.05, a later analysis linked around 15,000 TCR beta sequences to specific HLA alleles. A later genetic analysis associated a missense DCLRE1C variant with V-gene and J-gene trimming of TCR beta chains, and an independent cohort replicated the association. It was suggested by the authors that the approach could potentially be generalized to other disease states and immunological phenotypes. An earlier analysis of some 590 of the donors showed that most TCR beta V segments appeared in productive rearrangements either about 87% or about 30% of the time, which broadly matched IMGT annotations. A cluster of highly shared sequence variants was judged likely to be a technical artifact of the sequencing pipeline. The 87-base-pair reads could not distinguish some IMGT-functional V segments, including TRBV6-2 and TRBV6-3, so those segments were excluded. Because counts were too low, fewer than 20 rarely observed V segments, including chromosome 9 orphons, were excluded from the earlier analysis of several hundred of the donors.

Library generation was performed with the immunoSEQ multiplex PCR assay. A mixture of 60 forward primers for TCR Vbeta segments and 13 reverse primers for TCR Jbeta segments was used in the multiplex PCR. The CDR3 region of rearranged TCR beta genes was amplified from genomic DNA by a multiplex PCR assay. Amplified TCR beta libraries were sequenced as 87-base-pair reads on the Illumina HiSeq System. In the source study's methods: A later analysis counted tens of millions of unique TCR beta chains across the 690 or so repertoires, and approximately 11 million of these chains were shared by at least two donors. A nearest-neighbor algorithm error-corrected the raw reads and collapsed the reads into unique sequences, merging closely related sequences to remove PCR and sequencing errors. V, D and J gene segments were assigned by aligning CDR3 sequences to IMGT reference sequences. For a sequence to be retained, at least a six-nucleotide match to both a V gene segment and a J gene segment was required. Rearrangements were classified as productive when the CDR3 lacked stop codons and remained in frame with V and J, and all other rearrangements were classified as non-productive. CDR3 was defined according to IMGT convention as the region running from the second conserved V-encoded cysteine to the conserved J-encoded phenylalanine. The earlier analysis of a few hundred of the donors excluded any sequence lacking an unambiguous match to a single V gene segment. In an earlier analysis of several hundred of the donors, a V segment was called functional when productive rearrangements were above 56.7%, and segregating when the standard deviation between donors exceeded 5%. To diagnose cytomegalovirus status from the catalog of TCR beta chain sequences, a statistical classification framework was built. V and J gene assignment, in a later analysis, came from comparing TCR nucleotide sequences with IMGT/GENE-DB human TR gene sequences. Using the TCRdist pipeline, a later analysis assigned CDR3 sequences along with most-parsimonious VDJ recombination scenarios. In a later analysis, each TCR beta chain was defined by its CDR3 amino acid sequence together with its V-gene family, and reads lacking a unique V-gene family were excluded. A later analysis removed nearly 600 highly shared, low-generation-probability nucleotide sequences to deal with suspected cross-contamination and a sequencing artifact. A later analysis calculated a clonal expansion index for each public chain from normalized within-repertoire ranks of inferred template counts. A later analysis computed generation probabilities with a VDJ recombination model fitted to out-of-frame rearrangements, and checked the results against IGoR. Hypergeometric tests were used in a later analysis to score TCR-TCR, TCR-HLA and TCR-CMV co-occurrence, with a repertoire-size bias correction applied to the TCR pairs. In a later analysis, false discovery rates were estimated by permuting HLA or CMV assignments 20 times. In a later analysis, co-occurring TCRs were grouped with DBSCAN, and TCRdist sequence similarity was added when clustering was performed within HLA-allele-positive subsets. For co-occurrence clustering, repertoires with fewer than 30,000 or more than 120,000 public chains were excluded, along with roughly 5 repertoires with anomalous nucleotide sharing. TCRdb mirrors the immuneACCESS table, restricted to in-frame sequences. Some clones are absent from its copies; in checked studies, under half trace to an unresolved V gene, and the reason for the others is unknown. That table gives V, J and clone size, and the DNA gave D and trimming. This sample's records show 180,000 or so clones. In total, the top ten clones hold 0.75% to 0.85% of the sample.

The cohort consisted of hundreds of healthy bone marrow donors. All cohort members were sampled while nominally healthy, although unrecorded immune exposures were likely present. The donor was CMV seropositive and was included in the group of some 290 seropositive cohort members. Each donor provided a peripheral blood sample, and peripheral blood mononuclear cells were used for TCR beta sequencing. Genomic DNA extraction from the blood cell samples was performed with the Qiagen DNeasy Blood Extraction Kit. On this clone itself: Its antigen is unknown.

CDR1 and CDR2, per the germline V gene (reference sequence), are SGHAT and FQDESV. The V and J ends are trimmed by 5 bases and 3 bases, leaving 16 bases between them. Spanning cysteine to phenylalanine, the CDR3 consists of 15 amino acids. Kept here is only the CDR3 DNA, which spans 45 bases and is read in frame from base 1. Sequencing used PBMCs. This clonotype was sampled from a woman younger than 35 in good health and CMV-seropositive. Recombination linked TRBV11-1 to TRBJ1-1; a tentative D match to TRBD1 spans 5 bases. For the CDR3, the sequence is CASSASGGRDTEAFF. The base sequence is TGTGCCAGCAGCGCCTCCGGGGGTCGAGACACTGAAGCTTTCTTT.